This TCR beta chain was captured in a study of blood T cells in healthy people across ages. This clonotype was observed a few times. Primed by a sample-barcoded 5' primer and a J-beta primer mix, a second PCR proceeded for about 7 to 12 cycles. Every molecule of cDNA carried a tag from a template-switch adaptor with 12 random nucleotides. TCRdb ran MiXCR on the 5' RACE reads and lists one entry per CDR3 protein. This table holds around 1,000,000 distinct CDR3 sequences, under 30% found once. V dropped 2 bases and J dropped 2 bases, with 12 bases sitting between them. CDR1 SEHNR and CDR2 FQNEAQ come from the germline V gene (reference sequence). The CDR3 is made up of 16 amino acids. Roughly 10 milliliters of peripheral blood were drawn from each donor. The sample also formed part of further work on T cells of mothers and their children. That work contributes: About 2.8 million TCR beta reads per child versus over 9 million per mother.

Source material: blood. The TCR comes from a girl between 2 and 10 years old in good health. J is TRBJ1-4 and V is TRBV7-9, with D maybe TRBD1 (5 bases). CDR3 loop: CASSLRSGDTNEKLFF. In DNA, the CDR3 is TGTGCCAGCAGCTTACGATCCGGGGACACTAATGAAAAACTGTTTTTT. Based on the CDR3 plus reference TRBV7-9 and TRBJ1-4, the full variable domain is DTGVSQNPRHKITKRGQNVTFRCDPISEHNRLYWYRQTLGQGPEFLTYFQNEAQLEKSRLLSDRFSAERPKGSFSTLEIQRTEQGDSAMYLCASSLRSGDTNEKLFFGSGTQLSVL.